The 25 T cell receptor beta chains presented below share a single source sample, sequenced in a study of blood T cell repertoires in COVID-19. Clones were sequenced by immunoSEQ multiplex PCR, and TCRdb holds only the in-frame ones, with some missing. The sample lists over 45,000 clones, approximately 88% occurring once. Specimen: peripheral blood. All receptors derive from a man aged 35-49 years with COVID-19, enrolled during active disease.

The chain joins TRBV11-2 to TRBJ1-1; D is unclear. V shed 2 bases and J shed 4 bases, with 8 bases lying between them. Germline V CDR1 and CDR2: SGHAT, FQNNGV. The length of the CDR3 is 13 residues. CDR3 protein: CASSLKGSTEAFF. In nucleotides, the CDR3 is TGTGCCAGCAGCTTAAAAGGGAGCACTGAAGCTTTCTTT.

The rearrangement uses TRBV27 and TRBJ2-7; 9 bases fit TRBD1. This CDR3 spans 15 amino acids. V lost 4 bases, J lost 3 bases, and 7 bases stayed unmatched. The germline gives CDR1 MNHEY, CDR2 SMNVEV (reference sequence). The CDR3 sequence is CASSSPGQGVYEQYF. CDR3 nucleotides: TGTGCCAGCAGTTCTCCGGGACAGGGAGTCTACGAGCAGTACTTC.

This chain uses TRBV16 with TRBJ1-5; no definite D call. The germline V gene encodes CDR1 KGHSY and CDR2 FQNENV. V shed 6 bases and J shed 5 bases, with 14 bases lying between them. The CDR3 consists of 14 residues. The CDR3 protein is CASSGPSVHQPQHF. As DNA, the CDR3 is TGTGCCAGCAGTGGGCCCAGTGTCCATCAGCCCCAGCATTTT. Full variable domain (rest looked up from reference TRBV16 and TRBJ1-5): GEEVAQTPKHLVRGEGQKAKLYCAPIKGHSYVFWYQQVLKNEFKFLISFQNENVFDETGMPKERFSAKCLPNSPCSLEIQATKLEDSAVYFCASSGPSVHQPQHFGDGTRLSIL.

The chain carries TRBV5-1 and TRBJ2-2, with D possibly matching TRBD2 (5 bases). The CDR3 contains 12 residues. Deletions cut 3 bases from V and 6 bases from J, with 6 bases between. Looked up from germline, CDR1 is SGHRS and CDR2 is YFSETQ. DNA of the CDR3: TGCGCCAGCAGCTGGGGAGCCGGGGAGCTGTTTTTT. This encodes CASSWGAGELFF.

The chain links TRBV12-3 or TRBV12-4 to TRBJ1-5, with D unclear. There are 13 residues in the CDR3. The V end lost 4 bases, the J end lost 6 bases, and 10 bases lay between the germline ends. CDR3 DNA sequence: TGTGCCAGCAGTTCTCGGGGTAGTCAGCCCCAGCATTTT. Translating it yields CASSSRGSQPQHF.

V gene TRBV5-6 combines with J gene TRBJ1-4, with D unclear. Germline loops: CDR1 SGHDT, CDR2 YYEEEE. V was trimmed by 0 bases and J by 0 bases, leaving 12 bases between them. This CDR3 contains 17 residues. The CDR3 DNA sequence: TGTGCCAGCAGCTTGGGGGTGCAGGACTCAACTAATGAAAAACTGTTTTTT. It translates to CASSLGVQDSTNEKLFF.

CDR3 DNA: TGTGCCATCATAGGCTCTAGGCGTTGTAGCACAGATACGCAGTATTTT. Its protein product is CAIIGSRRCSTDTQYF. This sequence joins TRBV10-3 and TRBJ2-3; no reliable D call. Germline V lookup: CDR1 ENHRY, CDR2 SYGVKD. The CDR3 consists of 16 residues. V was pared by 7 bases and J by 0 bases, with 17 bases between.

The count of this clone is one. The chain employs TRBV7-6 and TRBJ2-7; D possibly corresponds to TRBD1 (6 bases). V shed 1 base and J shed 1 base, with 11 bases lying between them. Germline V CDR1 and CDR2: SGHVS, FNYEAQ. The CDR3 totals 15 residues. The CDR3 sequence is CASSLGQGFSYEQYF. The CDR3 DNA sequence: TGTGCCAGCAGCTTAGGTCAGGGGTTTTCCTACGAGCAGTACTTC.

The chain is built from TRBV19 and TRBJ2-5; TRBD2 matches 10 bases. Germline assignment: CDR1 LNHDA and CDR2 SQIVND (reference sequence). The CDR3 loop spans 16 amino acids. V shed 1 base and J 1 base; nucleotides not matched to a gene: 3. The CDR3: CASSIGSGGVQETQYF. CDR3 nucleotide sequence: TGTGCCAGTAGTATAGGAAGCGGGGGGGTCCAAGAGACCCAGTACTTC.

The chain uses TRBV5-8 and TRBJ1-5, with TRBD1 matching 7 bases. V lost 0 bases, J lost 2 bases, and 8 bases stayed unmatched. The CDR3 is 17 residues long. Germline CDR1 SGHTS, CDR2 YDEGEE. CDR3 protein: CASSLGQGSAGNQPQHF. The CDR3 DNA reads TGTGCCAGCAGCTTGGGACAGGGCTCAGCCGGCAATCAGCCCCAGCATTTT.

The chain employs TRBV6-5 and TRBJ1-6; D is unclear. CDR1 is MNHEY, CDR2 SVGAGI, per germline. The CDR3 has 14 residues. Trimming stripped 4 bases from V and 5 bases from J, with 9 bases between. As DNA, the CDR3 is TGTGCCAGCAGTTCGAGGGTGGATAATTCACCCCTCCACTTT. Protein sequence: CASSSRVDNSPLHF.

The J gene is TRBJ2-5, the V gene TRBV6-1; 9 bases are a match to TRBD1. The V gene's germline CDR1 is MNHNS and CDR2 SASEGT. The CDR3 is made up of 15 amino acids. With 3 bases clipped from V and 5 bases from J, the junction kept 7 bases outside the gene matches. The CDR3 sequence is CASSDAQGTGETQYF. Here the CDR3 DNA reads TGTGCCAGCAGTGACGCACAGGGGACAGGGGAGACCCAGTACTTC.

The gene calls are TRBV10-3 and TRBJ1-1; 11 bases map to TRBD1. Unmatched junction bases numbered 2, after V lost 5 bases and J lost 6 bases. CDR3 length: 13 residues. Germline V gives CDR1 ENHRY, CDR2 SYGVKD. The CDR3 loop is CAISPGQGAEAFF. CDR3 nucleotides: TGTGCCATCAGTCCGGGACAGGGGGCTGAAGCTTTCTTT.

The chain employs TRBV5-1 and TRBJ1-1, with 9 bases fitting TRBD1. This CDR3 has 15 amino acids. Trimming cost V 5 bases and J 3 bases; bases outside gene matches: 8. Germline V CDR1 and CDR2: SGHRS, YFSETQ. In nucleotides, the CDR3 is TGCGCCAGCAGTGCCCCGGACAGGGGTTACACTGAAGCTTTCTTT. Its protein product is CASSAPDRGYTEAFF.

This sequence joins TRBV11-2 and TRBJ2-1; the D is unclear. Germline loops: CDR1 SGHAT, CDR2 FQNNGV. This CDR3 region has 16 residues. The germline V and J ends were trimmed by 1 base and 4 bases, with 14 bases remaining between them. The CDR3 nucleotides read TGTGCCAGCAGCTTAGCATGGGCAGCTTTTTACAATGAGCAGTTCTTC. Its translation: CASSLAWAAFYNEQFF.

The rearrangement uses TRBV13 and TRBJ2-5; 7 bases fit TRBD2. J was trimmed by 1 base and V by 3 bases; bases with no gene match: 5. This CDR3 has 15 amino acids. The germline CDR1 and CDR2 sequences are PRHDT and FYEKMQ (reference sequence). The CDR3 coding sequence is TGTGCCAGCAGCTTTCGCGGGAGCGTCCAAGAGACCCAGTACTTC. It encodes CASSFRGSVQETQYF.

The chain employs TRBV19 and TRBJ1-5; D is uncertain. Deletions cut 0 bases from V and 11 bases from J, with 17 bases between. Germline assignment: CDR1 LNHDA and CDR2 SQIVND (reference sequence). CDR3 size: 15 residues. The CDR3 reads CASSIDPGVETAQHF. The CDR3 coding sequence is TGTGCCAGTAGTATAGATCCGGGTGTCGAAACGGCCCAGCATTTT.

This chain links TRBV21-1 with TRBJ1-4. TRBV21-1 corresponds to a pseudogene. The CDR3 has 15 residues. This CDR3 reads CASSKVGGSGEKLFF. CDR3 DNA: TGTGCCAGCAGCAAAGTGGGGGGGTCGGGTGAAAAACTGTTTTTT.

The chain combines TRBV2 with TRBJ2-3; the match to TRBD2 covers 14 bases. After removal of 6 bases from V and 4 bases from J, the junction contained 3 bases not matched to a gene. Germline V lookup: CDR1 SNHLY, CDR2 FYNNEI. The CDR3 loop spans 15 amino acids. CDR3 residues: CASRKTSGRADTQYF. Here the CDR3 DNA reads TGTGCCAGCAGAAAGACTAGCGGGAGGGCAGATACGCAGTATTTT.

The genes are TRBV11-3 and TRBJ2-1; the D gene is possibly TRBD1 (6 bases). CDR3 size: 20 residues. Trimming removed 0 bases at V and 8 bases at J, with 29 bases between. Per the germline V gene, CDR1 is SGHNT and CDR2 is YENEEA. In nucleotides, the CDR3 is TGTGCCAGCAGCTTAGATCCCGGTATGGGGGCTAGGTGGGTCGTCGATGAGCAGTTCTTC. Its translation is CASSLDPGMGARWVVDEQFF.

The count of this clone is one. The chain couples TRBV10-3 to TRBJ1-5; no reliable D call. CDR1 and CDR2 (germline): ENHRY, SYGVKD. Trimming pared 3 bases from V and 6 bases from J, leaving 12 bases between. The CDR3 extends over 14 amino acids. CDR3: CAISEIGLSQPQHF. CDR3 in DNA: TGTGCCATCAGTGAAATAGGACTGTCTCAGCCCCAGCATTTT.

The rearrangement links TRBV28 to TRBJ1-2; 7 nucleotides align to TRBD1. The CDR3 totals 11 residues. In germline, CDR1 is MDHEN, CDR2 SYDVKM. V dropped 8 bases and J dropped 3; count of bases not matched to a gene: 0. CDR3 loop: CASGQDYGYTF. CDR3 coding DNA: TGTGCCAGCGGACAGGACTATGGCTACACCTTC.

This chain uses TRBV11-2 with TRBJ2-1; 15 bases are a match to TRBD2. J gave up 6 bases and V 5 bases, and 8 bases lay outside the gene matches. Germline CDR1 is SGHAT and CDR2 is FQNNGV. The CDR3 runs 17 residues. CDR3 protein: CASSRGLAGGPSNEQFF. The DNA of the CDR3 is TGTGCCAGCAGCCGAGGACTAGCGGGAGGGCCTAGCAATGAGCAGTTCTTC.

This clone was detected only once. This chain uses TRBV18 with TRBJ2-3; D ambiguous. There are 11 residues in the CDR3. V was trimmed by 6 bases and J by 6 bases, leaving 7 bases between them. Germline loops: CDR1 KGHSH, CDR2 LQKENI. CDR3: CASSLVDTQYF. The CDR3 DNA sequence: TGTGCCAGCTCCTTAGTGGATACGCAGTATTTT.

The rearrangement links TRBV3-1 (or the pseudogene TRBV3-2) to TRBJ2-1, with TRBD1 matching 10 bases. The CDR3 covers 16 residues. CDR1 LGHDT and CDR2 YNNKEL come from the germline V gene (reference sequence). V shed 2 bases and J 8 bases; nucleotides not matched to a gene: 9. The CDR3 nucleotides are TGTGCCAGCAGCCAATCCGGGACAGGGGTAGACGATGAGCAGTTCTTC. Protein product: CASSQSGTGVDDEQFF.